Listed here are 30 T cell receptor beta chains from one sample, sequenced in a study of OX40 agonist ivuxolimab in advanced cancers. The library was made by the immunoSEQ multiplex PCR assay. TCRdb took this table from immuneACCESS and kept in-frame rearrangements with V and J called. Such tables lack part of the clones; where checked against another copy, unresolved V genes explain under half of the gap, and the rest is unexplained. For this sample the table gives 98,000 or so clones, of which more than 85% were detected only once. Of the sample, 0.7% to 0.95% is held by the ten largest clones. The sequencing used CD4+ or CD8+ T cells sorted from blood, collected in a trial of the OX40 agonist ivuxolimab. These receptors were obtained from an adult with an advanced solid tumor such as melanoma, head and neck, liver or kidney cancer.

The rearrangement joins TRBV2 to TRBJ1-1; D might be TRBD1 (6 bases). The CDR3 sequence is 16 residues long. Between the trimmed V and J ends, which lost 2 bases and 4 bases, there was a span of 17 bases. Germline CDR1 is SNHLY and CDR2 is FYNNEI. The chain's CDR3 is CASSERIGGPITEAFF. The DNA for the CDR3 is TGTGCCAGCAGTGAAAGAATTGGGGGGCCGATCACTGAAGCTTTCTTT.

This chain connects TRBV10-2 to TRBJ1-2, with D possibly TRBD1 on 6 matching bases. There are 13 residues in the CDR3. Trimming took 6 bases from V and 3 from J, leaving 11 bases between them. The germline V gene encodes CDR1 WSHSY and CDR2 SAAADI. The CDR3 loop is CASSRDMYYGYTF. The CDR3 DNA is TGCGCCAGCAGCCGGGACATGTACTATGGCTACACCTTC.

The chain has TRBV5-1 and TRBJ1-1, with D maybe TRBD1 (5 bases). The germline CDR1 and CDR2 sequences are SGHRS and YFSETQ. V dropped 3 bases and J dropped 0 bases, with 15 bases sitting between them. This CDR3 region has 16 residues. CDR3 sequence reads: CASSSRGPGMNTEAFF. CDR3 DNA: TGCGCCAGCAGCTCCCGGGGACCCGGAATGAACACTGAAGCTTTCTTT.

The J gene is TRBJ1-2, the V gene TRBV9; 7 bases are a match to TRBD1. The CDR3 sequence is 14 residues long. Germline-derived CDR1 and CDR2 are SGDLS and YYNGEE. V dropped 4 bases and J dropped 4; count of bases not matched to a gene: 7. CDR3 DNA sequence: TGTGCCAGCAGCCCTCTACAGGGGTTCTATGGCTACACCTTC. Its protein product is CASSPLQGFYGYTF.

This clone was observed a few times. The CDR3: CASSLRPGELFF. The CDR3 nucleotides read TGTGCCAGCAGCCTTAGGCCCGGGGAGCTGTTTTTT. The rearrangement joins TRBV28 to TRBJ2-2, with D unresolved. The germline V gene has CDR1 MDHEN and CDR2 SYDVKM. V lost 6 bases and J 6 bases, leaving 8 bases between the germline ends. This CDR3 comprises 12 residues.

The chain employs TRBV10-2 and TRBJ2-7; TRBD2 is a possible D gene (5 bases). The V gene lost 2 bases and the J gene lost 2 bases, with 7 bases spanning the gap. Looked up from germline, CDR1 is WSHSY and CDR2 is SAAADI. This CDR3 comprises 13 residues. CDR3 sequence: CASSEPGAYEQYV. CDR3 sequence (DNA): TGCGCCAGCAGTGAGCCCGGGGCCTACGAGCAGTACGTC.

The chain recombines TRBV7-9 with TRBJ1-2; D unresolved. The CDR3 loop spans 11 amino acids. V was cut by 1 base and J by 6 bases, with 3 bases left in between. Germline V lookup: CDR1 SEHNR, CDR2 FQNEAQ (reference sequence). In DNA form, the CDR3 reads TGTGCCAGCAGCTTAGAGAATGGCTACACCTTC. This codes for CASSLENGYTF.

A few counts support this clone. The chain employs TRBV18 and TRBJ2-7; unclear D gene. Per the germline V gene, CDR1 is KGHSH and CDR2 is LQKENI. V was trimmed by 3 bases and J by 4 bases, leaving 16 bases between them. This CDR3 has 15 amino acids. The CDR3 sequence is CASSPAAGPLYEQYF. The CDR3 DNA is TGTGCCAGCTCACCTGCCGCAGGACCCCTATACGAGCAGTACTTC.

The chain recombines TRBV2 with TRBJ2-5; D is uncertain. CDR3 size: 15 residues. V was clipped by 0 bases and J by 7 bases, with 15 bases between them. Germline V lookup: CDR1 SNHLY, CDR2 FYNNEI. The CDR3 nucleotides read TGTGCCAGCAGTGAAGCCTTAAGGGAAGAGAGGACCCAGTACTTC. Translated: CASSEALREERTQYF.

The V gene is TRBV7-3, the J gene TRBJ2-1; D is possibly TRBD2 (5 bases). Germline-derived CDR1 and CDR2 are SGHTA and FQGTGA. Trimming cost V 5 bases and J 0 bases, with 11 bases left between them. The CDR3 is 15 amino acids. The CDR3 bases are TGTGCCAGCAGCCCCTCGGGAAGCTCCTACAATGAGCAGTTCTTC. The encoded protein is CASSPSGSSYNEQFF.

The chain recombines TRBV5-1 with TRBJ2-2; D unresolved. Germline CDR1 reads SGHRS; CDR2 reads YFSETQ. The CDR3 has 15 residues. V lost 2 bases to trimming and J lost 1 base, with 9 bases between them. The CDR3 sequence is CASSFIPENTGELFF. CDR3 nucleotides: TGCGCCAGCAGCTTTATCCCGGAGAACACCGGGGAGCTGTTTTTT.

The chain employs TRBV6-1 and TRBJ2-7; either TRBD1 or TRBD2 may supply D (5 bases each). The V gene lost 0 bases and the J gene lost 6 bases, with 15 bases spanning the gap. Germline CDR1 is MNHNS and CDR2 is SASEGT. This CDR3 has 15 amino acids. CDR3 coding DNA: TGTGCCAGCAGTGAAGCGTTAGTTGGGGGACGCGAGCAGTACGTC. Encoded protein: CASSEALVGGREQYV.

The CDR3, as DNA: TGTGCCAGCAGTCGGTTCACCGGGGAGCTGTTTTTT. It codes for CASSRFTGELFF. The rearrangement joins TRBV28 to TRBJ2-2, with unresolved D. V was pared by 5 bases and J by 4 bases, with 5 bases between. The CDR3 length is 12 residues. The V gene's germline CDR1 is MDHEN and CDR2 SYDVKM.

The gene calls are TRBV9 and TRBJ1-2; no firm D call. The CDR3 runs 12 residues. Germline CDR1 reads SGDLS; CDR2 reads YYNGEE. V was pared by 4 bases and J by 4 bases, with 8 bases between. This CDR3 reads CASSPGLYGYTF. The DNA of the CDR3 is TGTGCCAGCAGCCCCGGACTCTATGGCTACACCTTC.

In DNA form, the CDR3 reads TGTGCCAGCCGGCCAGCTCTAACAGGGAACTATGGCTACACCTTC. Encoded protein: CASRPALTGNYGYTF. The chain has TRBV28 and TRBJ1-2; tentative D call: TRBD1 (6 bases). The germline V gene has CDR1 MDHEN and CDR2 SYDVKM. The CDR3 length is 15 residues. V lost 8 bases, J lost 2 bases, and 18 bases lay in between.

This sequence joins TRBV6-5 and TRBJ2-3; perhaps TRBD2 as D (6 bases). Trimming pared 2 bases from V and 5 bases from J, leaving 14 bases between. Per the germline V gene, CDR1 is MNHEY and CDR2 is SVGAGI. The CDR3 loop spans 15 amino acids. This CDR3 is CASSYPAQGGDTQYF. The CDR3 bases are TGTGCCAGCAGTTACCCAGCCCAGGGAGGAGATACGCAGTATTTT.

The rearrangement joins TRBV30 to TRBJ2-6, with 8 positions matching TRBD1. This CDR3 is 18 amino acids long. Germline V gene data show CDR1 as GTSNPN and CDR2 as SVGIG (reference sequence). Trimming at V came to 1 base and at J to 2 bases, leaving 10 bases not matched to a gene. The CDR3 is CAWSELGRGLTGANVLTF. The CDR3 DNA sequence: TGTGCCTGGAGTGAATTAGGCAGGGGGCTAACTGGGGCCAACGTCCTGACTTTC.

The rearrangement joins TRBV7-9 to TRBJ1-2; D unclear. V lost 2 bases and J 5 bases, leaving 9 bases between the germline ends. In germline, CDR1 is SEHNR, CDR2 FQNEAQ (reference sequence). This CDR3 region has 13 residues. CDR3 residues: CASSLIADYGYTF. The CDR3 DNA follows: TGTGCCAGCAGCTTAATCGCAGATTATGGCTACACCTTC.

The gene calls are TRBV7-9 and TRBJ2-7, with TRBD1 as a possible D gene (6 bases). V lost 4 bases to trimming and J lost 0 bases, with 13 bases between them. Germline values: CDR1 SEHNR, CDR2 FQNEAQ (reference sequence). The CDR3 spans 15 residues. This CDR3 is CASSSGTIPSYEQYV. DNA of the CDR3: TGTGCCAGCAGCTCCGGGACAATCCCCTCCTACGAGCAGTACGTC.

This chain connects TRBV6-6 to TRBJ2-3, with D tentatively TRBD2 (5 bases). V was cut by 4 bases and J by 2 bases, with 10 bases left in between. Germline lookup yields CDR1 MNHNY and CDR2 SVGAGI (reference sequence). There are 14 residues in the CDR3. The chain's CDR3 is CASSLAGYTDTQYF. The CDR3 DNA sequence: TGTGCCAGCAGTTTGGCGGGCTACACAGATACGCAGTATTTT.

About this clone itself: Sequence at one end of the junction differs from germline and may be a read error. This sequence joins TRBV7-2 and TRBJ1-1, with D perhaps matching TRBD1 (5 bases). This CDR3 spans 13 amino acids. In germline, CDR1 is SGHTA, CDR2 FQGNSA. The DNA for the CDR3 is TGTGCCAGCAGCTTAGATTCCCGGGACGGTTGTCTCTTT. This encodes CASSLDSRDGCLF.

V and J are TRBV28 and TRBJ1-6, with 7 bases identical to TRBD1. V trimming: 7 bases; J trimming: 2 bases; junction bases outside the gene matches: 8. Per the germline V gene, CDR1 is MDHEN and CDR2 is SYDVKM. There are 16 residues in the CDR3. CDR3: CASTPGGSAYNSPLHF. CDR3 nucleotides: TGTGCCAGCACCCCAGGGGGTTCGGCCTATAATTCACCCCTCCACTTT.

This sequence joins TRBV18 and TRBJ2-3; D may match TRBD1 or TRBD2 (5 bases each). The germline V gene has CDR1 KGHSH and CDR2 LQKENI. V was shortened by 3 bases and J by 0 bases, with 13 bases between the two germline ends. This CDR3 region has 16 residues. The CDR3 DNA reads as TGTGCCAGCTCACCGAATCGGGGCATCAGCACAGATACGCAGTATTTT. The encoded protein is CASSPNRGISTDTQYF.

This chain joins TRBV7-2 and TRBJ2-1; 11 nucleotides match TRBD2. Germline loops: CDR1 SGHTA, CDR2 FQGNSA. V dropped 6 bases and J dropped 7; count of bases not matched to a gene: 8. This CDR3 contains 15 residues. In DNA, the CDR3 is TGTGCCAGCAGTCTATATAGCGGGAGGGGGAATGAGCAGTTCTTC. As protein: CASSLYSGRGNEQFF.

The V and J genes are TRBV30 and TRBJ2-3; TRBD2 matches at 8 bases. Trimming cost V 4 bases and J 3 bases; bases outside gene matches: 6. From germline, CDR1 is GTSNPN and CDR2 SVGIG (reference sequence). The CDR3 runs to 14 residues. The CDR3: CAWKWTSRTDTQYF. As DNA, the CDR3 is TGTGCCTGGAAATGGACTAGCAGAACAGATACGCAGTATTTT. Complete variable domain (other parts from reference TRBV30 and TRBJ2-3): SQTIHQWPATLVQPVGSPLSLECTVEGTSNPNLYWYRQAAGRGLQLLFYSVGIGQISSEVPQNLSASRPQDRQFILSSKKLLLSDSGFYLCAWKWTSRTDTQYFGPGTRLTVL.

The table lists this clone with a count of one. The V call is TRBV9, the J call TRBJ2-3; 7 bases line up with TRBD2. V lost 2 bases to trimming and J lost 6 bases; unmatched junction nucleotides: 6. Germline loops: CDR1 SGDLS, CDR2 YYNGEE. This CDR3 has 14 amino acids. This CDR3 is CASSVGGSYDTQYF. As DNA, the CDR3 is TGTGCCAGCAGCGTTGGCGGGAGCTACGATACGCAGTATTTT.

This clone was seen just once. The chain is built from TRBV7-9 and TRBJ2-1; 10 nucleotides line up with TRBD2. Germline V gene lookup returns CDR1 SEHNR and CDR2 FQNEAQ (reference sequence). The V segment lost 6 bases and the J segment 3 bases; nucleotides outside the gene matches: 8. The CDR3 contains 16 residues. CDR3 residues: CASSSASSGGYNEQFF. The CDR3 bases are TGTGCCAGCAGTTCGGCTTCTAGCGGGGGCTACAATGAGCAGTTCTTC.

The chain has TRBV7-9 and TRBJ2-7, with D hard to call. The V end was cut by 4 bases, the J end by 3 bases, with 16 bases between. Germline V lookup: CDR1 SEHNR, CDR2 FQNEAQ (reference sequence). This CDR3 is built from 15 residues. Here the CDR3 reads CASSSPAGNFYEQYF. The CDR3 coding sequence is TGTGCCAGCAGCTCCCCGGCAGGAAACTTCTACGAGCAGTACTTC.

The V gene is TRBV19, the J gene TRBJ1-5; D ambiguous. Germline V gene sequence: CDR1 LNHDA, CDR2 SQIVND (reference sequence). V lost 4 bases to trimming and J lost 5 bases, with 15 bases between them. CDR3 length: 15 residues. In DNA form, the CDR3 reads TGTGCCAGTAGTAGCGTGAGTGGGCTGGATCAGCCCCAGCATTTT. This translates into CASSSVSGLDQPQHF.

This CDR3 is CASSVITSGSYYEQFF. In DNA, the CDR3 is TGTGCCAGTAGTGTCATTACTAGCGGGAGTTACTATGAGCAGTTCTTC. This sequence joins TRBV19 and TRBJ2-1; TRBD2 aligns across 11 bases. V gave up 5 bases and J gave up 8 bases; unmatched junction bases: 11. Germline values: CDR1 LNHDA, CDR2 SQIVND (reference sequence). This CDR3 is 16 amino acids long.